A single sample is the source of the 15 T cell receptor beta chains below, sequenced in a study of blood T cell repertoires in COVID-19. TCRdb's table, derived via immunoSEQ multiplex PCR, lists solely in-frame clones and lacks some. In the table there are approximately 45,000 clones, approximately 90% of which are singletons. Sequencing was done on a sample of peripheral blood. Receptor source: a man between 40 and 49 years old with active COVID-19.

The chain links TRBV9 to TRBJ1-3, with D possibly being TRBD1 (6 bases). The germline V and J ends were trimmed by 3 bases and 2 bases, with 9 bases remaining between them. Germline CDR1 and CDR2: SGDLS and YYNGEE. CDR3 length: 14 amino acids. The CDR3: CASSAQGTGNTIYF. The CDR3 nucleotides are TGTGCCAGCAGCGCACAGGGTACTGGAAACACCATATATTTT.

V is TRBV7-3 and J is TRBJ2-2; 7 nucleotides agree with TRBD1. This CDR3 region has 15 residues. The germline CDR1 and CDR2 sequences are SGHTA and FQGTGA. V lost 5 bases, J lost 5 bases, and 8 bases stayed unmatched. CDR3 protein: CASSPGTVPTGELFF. In nucleotides, the CDR3 is TGTGCCAGCAGCCCAGGGACAGTCCCGACCGGGGAGCTGTTTTTT.

The chain joins TRBV25-1 to TRBJ1-6; TRBD1 agrees at 9 bases. The germline V gene has CDR1 MGHDK and CDR2 SYGVNS. V lost 1 base and J lost 4; bases outside the gene matches: 2. This CDR3 spans 16 amino acids. The CDR3 DNA reads TGTGCCAGCAGTGAATTAGGGACAGGGTATAATTCACCCCTCCACTTT. Translation gives CASSELGTGYNSPLHF.

The chain couples TRBV19 to TRBJ1-2, with TRBD1 as a possible D gene (6 bases). The CDR3 contains 15 residues. V lost 2 bases to trimming and J lost 0 bases, with 10 bases between them. The germline CDR1 and CDR2 sequences are LNHDA and SQIVND (reference sequence). The CDR3 DNA reads as TGTGCCAGTAGTATACGACAGGCTGCTAACTATGGCTACACCTTC. Amino acids: CASSIRQAANYGYTF. Looking up the rest from reference TRBV19 and TRBJ1-2 gives the full variable domain: DGGITQSPKYLFRKEGQNVTLSCEQNLNHDAMYWYRQDPGQGLRLIYYSQIVNDFQKGDIAEGYSVSREKKESFPLTVTSAQKNPTAFYLCASSIRQAANYGYTFGSGTRLTVV.

The gene calls are TRBV2 and TRBJ2-1; weak D call: TRBD2 (5 bases). V was clipped by 2 bases and J by 9 bases, with 14 bases between them. The CDR3 loop spans 14 amino acids. Germline CDR1 SNHLY, CDR2 FYNNEI. Here the CDR3 reads CASSESSQHVEQFF. Written as DNA, the CDR3 is TGTGCCAGCAGTGAATCTAGCCAGCACGTTGAGCAGTTCTTC.

V and J are TRBV6-5 and TRBJ1-5; D uncertain. Germline V gene data show CDR1 as MNHEY and CDR2 as SVGAGI. The CDR3 length is 13 residues. The V and J ends lost 4 bases and 6 bases respectively, with 10 bases between them. As DNA, the CDR3 is TGTGCCAGCAGTTCCTTCTATGGTCAGCCCCAGCATTTT. Protein sequence: CASSSFYGQPQHF.

The J gene is TRBJ2-3, the V gene TRBV28; 8 bases fit TRBD1. The CDR3 is 15 residues long. V trimming: 6 bases; J trimming: 8 bases; junction bases outside the gene matches: 13. Germline V CDR1 and CDR2: MDHEN, SYDVKM. The CDR3 sequence: CASRPTQGAMGTQYF. The CDR3 region has the DNA TGTGCCAGCAGGCCCACCCAGGGGGCTATGGGTACGCAGTATTTT.

The rearrangement links TRBV5-1 to TRBJ2-1; D unresolved. CDR1 SGHRS and CDR2 YFSETQ come from the germline V gene. This CDR3 is 17 amino acids long. V lost 2 bases and J 1 base, leaving 16 bases between the germline ends. The CDR3 region is CASSFRAGFPSYNEQFF. CDR3 in DNA: TGCGCCAGCAGCTTCCGTGCCGGGTTCCCATCCTACAATGAGCAGTTCTTC.

The genes are TRBV5-1 and TRBJ2-5; D perhaps matches TRBD2 (7 bases). Germline CDR1 is SGHRS and CDR2 is YFSETQ. This CDR3 region has 15 residues. Between the trimmed V and J ends, which lost 0 bases and 4 bases, there was a span of 13 bases. CDR3 loop: CASSLGGAGAETQYF. As DNA, the CDR3 is TGCGCCAGCAGCTTGGGGGGGGCGGGAGCAGAGACCCAGTACTTC.

The V call is TRBV28, the J call TRBJ1-1, with 7 bases lining up with TRBD1. The CDR3 runs 15 residues. The V gene end was trimmed by 3 bases and the J gene end by 2 bases; junction bases not matched to a gene: 6. Germline loops: CDR1 MDHEN, CDR2 SYDVKM. The CDR3 spells CASSFPQGRNTEAFF. The CDR3 bases are TGTGCCAGCAGTTTTCCACAGGGGCGCAACACTGAAGCTTTCTTT.

This clone was seen only once. The chain recombines TRBV9 with TRBJ2-3, with 9 bases fitting TRBD2. J gave up 4 bases and V 4 bases, and 10 bases lay outside the gene matches. Germline CDR1 and CDR2: SGDLS and YYNGEE. CDR3 size: 16 residues. In nucleotides, the CDR3 is TGTGCCAGCAGCCCCCGGACTAGCGATACCGCAGATACGCAGTATTTT. It is translated as CASSPRTSDTADTQYF.

V is TRBV3-1 (or the pseudogene TRBV3-2) and J is TRBJ2-3, with 9 bases lining up with TRBD1. Germline CDR1 is LGHDT and CDR2 is YNNKEL (reference sequence). The CDR3 loop spans 15 amino acids. The J segment lost 2 bases and the V segment lost 6 bases, leaving 6 bases of the junction unmatched. The chain's CDR3 is CASSSGTGYTDTQYF. The CDR3 nucleotides read TGTGCCAGCAGTTCTGGGACAGGGTACACAGATACGCAGTATTTT.

This clone was found once. This chain links TRBV18 with TRBJ2-7; a weak D match, TRBD1 (6 bases). The CDR3 extends over 14 amino acids. The V gene lost 0 bases and the J gene lost 3 bases, with 9 bases spanning the gap. From germline, CDR1 is KGHSH and CDR2 LQKENI. CDR3 in amino acids: CASSPPGAGYEQYF. CDR3 bases: TGTGCCAGCTCACCACCGGGGGCCGGCTACGAGCAGTACTTC.

The CDR3 reads CASSPSEQGRGNEQYF. DNA of the CDR3: TGTGCCAGCAGCCCCTCCGAGCAGGGGAGAGGGAACGAGCAGTACTTC. V gene TRBV7-8 combines with J gene TRBJ2-7, with D tentatively TRBD1 (6 bases). The CDR3 covers 16 residues. Trimming removed 5 bases from V and 5 bases from J, with 22 bases in between. The germline gives CDR1 SGHVS, CDR2 FQNEAQ.

The genes are TRBV27 and TRBJ1-1; 9 nucleotides align to TRBD1. Per germline, CDR1 MNHEY and CDR2 SMNVEV (reference sequence). The V segment lost 2 bases and the J segment 0 bases; nucleotides outside the gene matches: 10. CDR3 length equals 18 residues. In DNA form, the CDR3 reads TGTGCCAGCAGTTTAAGGGGGAACAGGGGGCGGGTGAACACTGAAGCTTTCTTT. Its translation: CASSLRGNRGRVNTEAFF.